Each of the 29 T cell receptor beta chains below was sequenced from the same sample in a study of T cell responses to AZD1222 COVID-19 vaccine. Data came from immunoSEQ multiplex PCR; TCRdb stores just in-frame clones and leaves some out. The data show some 190,000 clones, approximately 91% seen once. The specimen comprised peripheral blood, sampled 28 days after the second AZD1222 dose. The source of these receptors is an adult who received the AZD1222 COVID-19 vaccine.

The chain is built from TRBV6-1 and TRBJ2-3, with 12 nucleotides matching TRBD1. This CDR3 region has 15 residues. Germline V lookup: CDR1 MNHNS, CDR2 SASEGT. J lost 6 bases, V lost 3 bases, and 4 bases had no gene match. The CDR3, as DNA: TGTGCCAGCAGTGACGGGGACAGGGGGCGGGATACGCAGTATTTT. It specifies CASSDGDRGRDTQYF.

The CDR3 region is CASSPGGRTDTQYF. CDR3 nucleotide sequence: TGTGCCAGCAGCCCCGGGGGGCGGACAGATACGCAGTATTTT. The chain is built from TRBV7-2 and TRBJ2-3, with a possible D match to TRBD2 (7 bases). Trimming took 5 bases from V and 3 from J, leaving 12 bases between them. Germline V gene sequence: CDR1 SGHTA, CDR2 FQGNSA. CDR3 length: 14 residues. The variable domain in full, with the rest retrieved from reference TRBV7-2 and TRBJ2-3, is GAGVSQSPSNKVTEKGKDVELRCDPISGHTALYWYRQSLGQGLEFLIYFQGNSAPDKSGLPSDRFSAERTGGSVSTLTIQRTQQEDSAVYLCASSPGGRTDTQYFGPGTRLTVL.

V gene TRBV12-5 combines with J gene TRBJ2-2; D is uncertain. The CDR3 runs to 12 residues. V was cut by 1 base and J by 4 bases, with 1 base left in between. Germline CDR1 is LGHNT and CDR2 is FRNRAP. The CDR3 nucleotides are TGTGCTAGTGGTTTGGGCACCGGGGAGCTGTTTTTT. Translated, it gives CASGLGTGELFF.

The chain couples TRBV7-9 to TRBJ1-6; no firm D call. The CDR3 is 14 residues long. The germline gives CDR1 SEHNR, CDR2 FQNEAQ (reference sequence). V lost 5 bases and J 5 bases, leaving 10 bases between the germline ends. Here the CDR3 reads CASSPTVDNSPLHF. The CDR3, as DNA: TGTGCCAGCAGCCCCACCGTGGATAATTCACCCCTCCACTTT. Filled out from reference TRBV7-9 and TRBJ1-6, the complete variable domain reads DTGVSQNPRHKITKRGQNVTFRCDPISEHNRLYWYRQTLGQGPEFLTYFQNEAQLEKSRLLSDRFSAERPKGSFSTLEIQRTEQGDSAMYLCASSPTVDNSPLHFGNGTRLTVT.

The chain recombines TRBV29-1 with TRBJ1-2; D call uncertain. Germline V gene data show CDR1 as SQVTM and CDR2 as ANQGSEA. Trimming shortened V by 1 base and J by 4 bases, and 7 bases separated the two germline ends. This CDR3 spans 12 amino acids. The CDR3 DNA is TGCAGCGTTGAAGGGCCAGTCTATGGCTACACCTTC. Its protein product is CSVEGPVYGYTF. The variable domain in full, with the rest retrieved from reference TRBV29-1 and TRBJ1-2, is SAVISQKPSRDICQRGTSLTIQCQVDSQVTMMFWYRQQPGQSLTLIATANQGSEATYESGFVIDKFPISRPNLTFSTLTVSNMSPEDSSIYLCSVEGPVYGYTFGSGTRLTVV.

The chain couples TRBV7-2 to TRBJ1-2; D remains ambiguous. CDR1 is SGHTA and CDR2 is FQGNSA in the germline V gene. V lost 4 bases to trimming and J lost 6 bases, with 15 bases between them. The CDR3 extends over 14 amino acids. The CDR3 bases are TGTGCCAGCAGCTATCTCTACCCGCAGGATGGCTACACCTTC. This codes for CASSYLYPQDGYTF. The full variable domain, rest sourced from reference TRBV7-2 and TRBJ1-2, is GAGVSQSPSNKVTEKGKDVELRCDPISGHTALYWYRQSLGQGLEFLIYFQGNSAPDKSGLPSDRFSAERTGGSVSTLTIQRTQQEDSAVYLCASSYLYPQDGYTFGSGTRLTVV.

This sequence joins TRBV18 and TRBJ2-7; D call uncertain. Trimming cost V 3 bases and J 2 bases, with 5 bases left between them. The CDR3 consists of 12 residues. Germline V CDR1 and CDR2: KGHSH, LQKENI. The CDR3: CASSPEPYEQYF. The DNA for the CDR3 is TGTGCCAGCTCACCGGAACCCTACGAGCAGTACTTC.

Here the CDR3 DNA reads TGTGCCAGCAGTTTATGGGCGAATGAGCAGTTCTTC. Its translation: CASSLWANEQFF. The chain couples TRBV28 to TRBJ2-1; D remains ambiguous. The length of the CDR3 is 12 residues. Trimming pared 0 bases from V and 7 bases from J, leaving 4 bases between. Per the germline V gene, CDR1 is MDHEN and CDR2 is SYDVKM. The full variable domain, with the rest looked up from reference TRBV28 and TRBJ2-1, is DVKVTQSSRYLVKRTGEKVFLECVQDMDHENMFWYRQDPGLGLRLIYFSYDVKMKEKGDIPEGYSVSREKKERFSLILESASTNQTSMYLCASSLWANEQFFGPGTRLTVL.

The chain links TRBV10-1 to TRBJ2-1; 7 bases agree with TRBD2. This CDR3 spans 14 amino acids. Germline values: CDR1 WNHNN, CDR2 SYGVQD (reference sequence). The V gene end was trimmed by 4 bases and the J gene end by 4 bases; junction bases not matched to a gene: 4. The CDR3 region is CASSAGLTYNEQFF. As DNA, the CDR3 is TGCGCCAGCAGTGCGGGACTAACTTACAATGAGCAGTTCTTC.

The rearrangement joins TRBV18 to TRBJ2-1, with D possibly being TRBD2 (5 bases). V lost 2 bases and J lost 6, with 8 bases in between. Germline lookup yields CDR1 KGHSH and CDR2 LQKENI. The CDR3 loop spans 13 amino acids. The chain's CDR3 is CASSPSLANEQFF. CDR3 in DNA: TGTGCCAGCTCACCATCCCTAGCCAATGAGCAGTTCTTC.

The rearrangement uses TRBV6-5 and TRBJ2-2, with D possibly matching TRBD2 (6 bases). The V gene's germline CDR1 is MNHEY and CDR2 SVGAGI. This CDR3 is built from 14 residues. Between the trimmed V and J ends, which lost 5 bases and 3 bases, there was a span of 10 bases. The CDR3, as DNA: TGTGCCAGCAGTCGTGGGACTTACACCGGGGAGCTGTTTTTT. Protein product: CASSRGTYTGELFF.

The chain has TRBV7-3 and TRBJ2-5; TRBD1 agrees at 12 bases. Per germline, CDR1 SGHTA and CDR2 FQGTGA. The CDR3 is 16 residues long. V shed 0 bases and J 5 bases; nucleotides not matched to a gene: 4. CDR3 in DNA: TGTGCCAGCAGCTTAACCGGGACAGGGGGCTCGGAGACCCAGTACTTC. Residues: CASSLTGTGGSETQYF.

The chain carries TRBV4-3 and TRBJ1-2, with 10 bases fitting TRBD1. Germline V lookup: CDR1 LGHNA, CDR2 YSLEER. The CDR3 runs to 15 residues. The V and J ends lost 1 base and 3 bases, in that order; junction bases with no gene match: 2. This CDR3 reads CASSQVGTGDYGYTF. The CDR3 DNA reads as TGCGCCAGCAGCCAAGTCGGGACAGGGGACTATGGCTACACCTTC.

DNA for the CDR3: TGTGCCAGCAGTCCCAACAGGGATAGCACCGGGGAGCTGTTTTTT. Residues: CASSPNRDSTGELFF. The genes are TRBV2 and TRBJ2-2, with a possible D match to TRBD1 (6 bases). Deletions cut 5 bases from V and 4 bases from J, with 14 bases between. The CDR3 runs to 15 residues. The germline V gene has CDR1 SNHLY and CDR2 FYNNEI.

The J gene is TRBJ1-1, the V gene TRBV5-4, with D possibly being TRBD1 (5 bases). The V end lost 4 bases, the J end lost 4 bases, and 11 bases lay between the germline ends. The V gene's germline CDR1 is SGHNT and CDR2 YYREEE (reference sequence). The CDR3 consists of 13 residues. The CDR3 loop reads CASSPGDFTEAFF. For the CDR3, the DNA is TGTGCCAGCAGCCCGGGGGACTTCACTGAAGCTTTCTTT.

This clone is a singleton in its sample. The chain's CDR3 is CASSNRATEAFF. The CDR3 nucleotides are TGTGCCAGCAGCAACAGGGCCACTGAAGCTTTCTTT. The chain joins TRBV2 to TRBJ1-1; perhaps TRBD1 as D (6 bases). The CDR3 consists of 12 residues. V was trimmed by 6 bases and J by 4 bases, leaving 9 bases between them. Per the germline V gene, CDR1 is SNHLY and CDR2 is FYNNEI.

This chain uses TRBV28 with TRBJ2-3, with D perhaps TRBD1 or TRBD2 (5 bases each). The CDR3 is 15 amino acids. V was trimmed by 8 bases and J by 4 bases, leaving 19 bases between them. CDR1 and CDR2 (germline): MDHEN, SYDVKM. In DNA form, the CDR3 reads TGTGCCAGCGGGGGTCATAGCGATTTCCCAGATACGCAGTATTTT. The encoded protein is CASGGHSDFPDTQYF.

V is TRBV19 and J is TRBJ1-5; no clear D gene. V was clipped by 7 bases and J by 0 bases, with 13 bases between them. CDR1 is LNHDA, CDR2 SQIVND, per germline (reference sequence). This CDR3 has 15 amino acids. CDR3 loop: CASTPSWNSNQPQHF. In nucleotides, the CDR3 is TGTGCCAGTACCCCGTCGTGGAATAGCAATCAGCCCCAGCATTTT.

In its sample, this clone was seen once. As DNA, the CDR3 is TGTGCCAGCCAGGGGCAGTATAATTCACCCCTCCACTTT. Translated, it gives CASQGQYNSPLHF. The rearrangement joins TRBV2 to TRBJ1-6, with D tentatively TRBD1 (6 bases). V was clipped by 8 bases and J by 4 bases, with 9 bases between them. Looked up from germline, CDR1 is SNHLY and CDR2 is FYNNEI. CDR3 size: 13 residues.

The J gene is TRBJ1-1, the V gene TRBV5-1; 7 bases fit TRBD1. Per the germline V gene, CDR1 is SGHRS and CDR2 is YFSETQ. CDR3 length: 16 residues. With 3 bases clipped from V and 1 base from J, the junction kept 9 bases outside the gene matches. As DNA, the CDR3 is TGCGCCAGCAGCTCGGGGACAGTGTACCCGAACACTGAAGCTTTCTTT. Amino acids: CASSSGTVYPNTEAFF. Full variable domain (remainder filled in from reference TRBV5-1 and TRBJ1-1): KAGVTQTPRYLIKTRGQQVTLSCSPISGHRSVSWYQQTPGQGLQFLFEYFSETQRNKGNFPGRFSGRQFSNSRSEMNVSTLELGDSALYLCASSSGTVYPNTEAFFGQGTRLTVV.

The sample holds a few counts of this clone. CDR3 region: CASSQDLAGGTDTQYF. In nucleotides, the CDR3 is TGTGCCAGCAGCCAAGATCTAGCGGGGGGCACAGATACGCAGTATTTT. The chain is built from TRBV4-2 and TRBJ2-3; 10 nucleotides line up with TRBD2. Germline V gene sequence: CDR1 LGHNA, CDR2 YNFKEQ. The V gene end was trimmed by 0 bases and the J gene end by 1 base; junction bases not matched to a gene: 1. This CDR3 region has 16 residues.

V usage is TRBV6-5 and J usage is TRBJ1-2; D is unresolved. The CDR3 runs to 16 residues. Germline V gene data show CDR1 as MNHEY and CDR2 as SVGAGI. Trimming removed 0 bases from V and 6 bases from J, with 17 bases in between. The CDR3 DNA follows: TGTGCCAGCAGTTACTCGAGAACGAGACAAAGGAATGGCTACACCTTC. Translation gives CASSYSRTRQRNGYTF.

The chain joins TRBV30 to TRBJ1-5; D is ambiguous. Trimming took 2 bases from V and 3 from J, leaving 17 bases between them. The CDR3 spans 16 residues. CDR1 and CDR2 (germline): GTSNPN, SVGIG (reference sequence). The DNA for the CDR3 is TGTGCCTGGAGTCCCCGGACGAGTTCGCTCAATCAGCCCCAGCATTTT. It encodes CAWSPRTSSLNQPQHF.

As concerns this clone: The same CDR3 is also encoded by other DNA sequences in this sample. This chain connects TRBV9 to TRBJ2-3, with D perhaps TRBD1 or TRBD2 (5 bases each). Germline-derived CDR1 and CDR2 are SGDLS and YYNGEE. V lost 0 bases and J 3 bases, leaving 8 bases between the germline ends. The CDR3 has 14 residues. The CDR3 nucleotides are TGTGCCAGCAGCGTAGATGGGGGTACAGATACGCAGTATTTT. Its translation: CASSVDGGTDTQYF.

The chain employs TRBV4-1 and TRBJ1-5; no definite D call. V gave up 3 bases and J gave up 5 bases, with 14 bases separating them. The CDR3 is made up of 15 amino acids. CDR1 and CDR2 from the germline V gene are MGHRA and YSYEKL. CDR3 sequence reads: CASSHLASGHQPQHF. The DNA for the CDR3 is TGCGCCAGCAGCCACCTGGCTTCTGGGCATCAGCCCCAGCATTTT.

This chain uses TRBV28 with TRBJ2-3; 9 bases are a match to TRBD1. Germline CDR1 reads MDHEN; CDR2 reads SYDVKM. CDR3 length: 14 amino acids. Trimming took 8 bases from V and 4 from J; bases not matched to a gene: 7. The chain's CDR3 is CASFGTGFPDTQYF. In DNA form, the CDR3 reads TGTGCCAGCTTCGGGACAGGGTTCCCAGATACGCAGTATTTT.

The rearrangement uses TRBV24-1 and TRBJ2-3, with D perhaps TRBD1 (5 bases). CDR3 length: 13 amino acids. Germline CDR1 KGHDR, CDR2 SFDVKD. Trimming took off 4 bases at V and 4 bases at J, with 8 bases between the two ends. CDR3 in amino acids: CATSEPTADTQYF. The CDR3 coding sequence is TGTGCCACCAGTGAACCGACAGCAGATACGCAGTATTTT.

The chain joins TRBV11-1 to TRBJ2-2; D is unresolved. CDR1 is SGHAT, CDR2 FQDESV, per germline (reference sequence). Trimming took 5 bases from V and 5 from J, leaving 9 bases between them. The CDR3 is 13 residues long. The CDR3 nucleotides read TGTGCCAGCAGCGCCTTGGGGACCGGGGAGCTGTTTTTT. Protein sequence: CASSALGTGELFF.

This chain uses TRBV9 with TRBJ1-2, with D perhaps TRBD1 (5 bases). There are 16 residues in the CDR3. Trimming removed 4 bases from V and 0 bases from J, with 16 bases in between. Per the germline V gene, CDR1 is SGDLS and CDR2 is YYNGEE. In DNA form, the CDR3 reads TGTGCCAGCAGCCCGAGGGGCCAAGGTGCTAACTATGGCTACACCTTC. Its protein product is CASSPRGQGANYGYTF.